The next 26 T cell receptor beta chains were all read from a single sample in a study of blood T cell repertoires in COVID-19. Data came from immunoSEQ multiplex PCR; TCRdb stores just in-frame clones and leaves some out. The repertoire has about 77,000 clones, about 92% of them found once; the top ten carry 16%. Sequencing was carried out using peripheral blood. The receptors originated from a woman aged 80 or older with active or convalescent COVID-19.

The chain recombines TRBV21-1 with TRBJ2-7; the listed D gene, TRBD2, was not tested against the DNA. TRBV21-1 is marked as a pseudogene. This CDR3 spans 12 amino acids. The CDR3 protein is CASSDWSYEQYF. DNA of the CDR3: TGTGCCAGCAGCGACTGGTCTTACGAGCAGTACTTC.

A word on this clone: Other DNA sequences in this specimen translate into the identical CDR3. The chain employs TRBV25-1 and TRBJ1-2; 8 nucleotides align to TRBD1. V gave up 6 bases and J gave up 6 bases; unmatched junction bases: 3. Looked up from germline, CDR1 is MGHDK and CDR2 is SYGVNS. The CDR3 sequence is 12 residues long. The CDR3: CASSGQGHGYTF. In DNA form, the CDR3 reads TGTGCCAGCAGCGGACAGGGTCATGGCTACACCTTC.

The sample holds one count of this clone. V and J are TRBV11-2 and TRBJ2-7; 8 positions agree with TRBD1. CDR3 length equals 15 residues. V lost 5 bases and J lost 3; bases outside the gene matches: 9. The germline gives CDR1 SGHAT, CDR2 FQNNGV. CDR3 region: CASSGTRGLFYEQYF. The CDR3 DNA follows: TGTGCCAGCAGCGGAACCAGGGGGCTGTTCTACGAGCAGTACTTC.

The V and J genes are TRBV4-1 and TRBJ2-7, with D possibly being TRBD1 (6 bases). The CDR3 totals 17 residues. V was pared by 4 bases and J by 2 bases, with 21 bases between. CDR1 MGHRA and CDR2 YSYEKL come from the germline V gene. Here the CDR3 DNA reads TGCGCCAGCAGCCCGGGCAAGGCAGGGGAGAGGACCTACGAGCAGTACTTC. Translated: CASSPGKAGERTYEQYF.

The V call is TRBV20-1, the J call TRBJ1-1; D possibly corresponds to TRBD1 (5 bases). This CDR3 spans 16 amino acids. Germline CDR1 and CDR2: DFQATT and SNEGSKA (reference sequence). Deletions cut 3 bases from V and 1 base from J, with 18 bases between. The CDR3 spells CSASGARGGPNTEAFF. CDR3 coding DNA: TGCAGTGCTAGTGGGGCCCGGGGGGGACCGAACACTGAAGCTTTCTTT.

This clone has a single count. This chain's CDR3 is CASSVQFSYEQYF. DNA for the CDR3: TGTGCCAGCAGTGTACAGTTCTCCTACGAGCAGTACTTC. The chain couples TRBV2 to TRBJ2-7, with D uncertain. Per the germline V gene, CDR1 is SNHLY and CDR2 is FYNNEI. The CDR3 sequence is 13 residues long. The ends were cut back, 4 bases at V and 0 bases at J, with 7 bases in the middle.

V is TRBV2 and J is TRBJ2-1; 9 positions agree with TRBD2. The V gene's germline CDR1 is SNHLY and CDR2 FYNNEI. CDR3 length: 16 residues. Trimming at V came to 8 bases and at J to 3 bases, leaving 11 bases not matched to a gene. CDR3 amino acids: CASGAVTSGVYNEQFF. CDR3 sequence (DNA): TGTGCCAGCGGCGCCGTGACTAGCGGCGTCTACAATGAGCAGTTCTTC.

The chain is built from TRBV28 and TRBJ1-2; no reliable D call. From germline, CDR1 is MDHEN and CDR2 SYDVKM. CDR3 length: 12 residues. The ends were cut back, 1 base at V and 8 bases at J, with 8 bases in the middle. The CDR3 protein is CASSLLTTGYTF. For the CDR3, the DNA is TGTGCCAGCAGTTTATTAACAACAGGCTACACCTTC.

Points on this clone: Its ends do not fully match the called genes, so a read error is possible. This chain uses TRBV6-2 or TRBV6-3 with TRBJ2-7, with 10 bases lining up with TRBD1. This CDR3 has 13 amino acids. The germline CDR1 and CDR2 sequences are MNHEY and SVGEGT. The CDR3 spells CASSFAGFGQGDF. The CDR3 DNA reads TGTGCCAGCAGTTTTGCGGGCTTTGGACAGGGGGACTTC.

This clone was detected only once. This chain joins TRBV5-1 and TRBJ2-3; TRBD1 matches 9 bases. The J segment lost 6 bases and the V segment lost 4 bases, leaving 6 bases of the junction unmatched. The germline V gene has CDR1 SGHRS and CDR2 YFSETQ. The CDR3 length is 14 residues. The CDR3 DNA is TGCGCCAGCAGCCCTGGGACAGGGAAGGATACGCAGTATTTT. Amino acid sequence: CASSPGTGKDTQYF.

CDR3 region: CAWTLGGLGGNEQYF. The CDR3 DNA is TGTGCCTGGACCCTGGGGGGGCTTGGGGGGAACGAGCAGTACTTC. The rearrangement links TRBV30 to TRBJ2-7; perhaps TRBD2 as D (7 bases). Trimming shortened V by 4 bases and J by 5 bases, and 21 bases separated the two germline ends. In germline, CDR1 is GTSNPN, CDR2 SVGIG (reference sequence). The CDR3 consists of 15 residues.

The J gene is TRBJ2-7, the V gene TRBV7-3, with 15 bases that match TRBD2. The V and J ends lost 4 bases and 4 bases, in that order; junction bases with no gene match: 2. The CDR3 runs to 15 residues. Germline lookup yields CDR1 SGHTA and CDR2 FQGTGA. The chain's CDR3 is CASSWTSGGAYEQYF. DNA for the CDR3: TGTGCCAGCAGCTGGACTAGCGGGGGGGCGTACGAGCAGTACTTC.

The chain carries TRBV5-1 and TRBJ2-5; no firm D call. Trimming cost V 0 bases and J 1 base, with 10 bases left between them. Germline V gene lookup returns CDR1 SGHRS and CDR2 YFSETQ. This CDR3 region has 15 residues. Here the CDR3 DNA reads TGCGCCAGCAGCTTGGCCGCCGCTAGCCAAGAGACCCAGTACTTC. Amino acids: CASSLAAASQETQYF.

This clone showed up just once. The chain recombines TRBV19 with TRBJ2-5; a weak D match, TRBD1 (6 bases). The CDR3 contains 14 residues. V lost 10 bases to trimming and J lost 2 bases, with 17 bases between them. Germline V gene lookup returns CDR1 LNHDA and CDR2 SQIVND (reference sequence). The CDR3 sequence: CATSTGTPQETQYF. CDR3 sequence (DNA): TGTGCCACCTCGACCGGGACACCTCAAGAGACCCAGTACTTC. Full variable domain (outside the CDR3, taken from reference TRBV19 and TRBJ2-5): DGGITQSPKYLFRKEGQNVTLSCEQNLNHDAMYWYRQDPGQGLRLIYYSQIVNDFQKGDIAEGYSVSREKKESFPLTVTSAQKNPTAFYLCATSTGTPQETQYFGPGTRLLVL.

The chain joins TRBV19 to TRBJ1-2; TRBD1 agrees at 8 bases. This CDR3 contains 17 residues. The V gene end was trimmed by 1 base and the J gene end by 2 bases; junction bases not matched to a gene: 9. Germline CDR1 and CDR2: LNHDA and SQIVND (reference sequence). The CDR3 spells CASSIGPWQGANYGYTF. Written as DNA, the CDR3 is TGTGCCAGTAGTATAGGCCCCTGGCAGGGGGCGAACTATGGCTACACCTTC.

V usage is TRBV3-1 (or the pseudogene TRBV3-2) and J usage is TRBJ2-1; 7 nucleotides align to TRBD2. The CDR3 consists of 16 residues. Germline trimming cut 4 bases from V and 3 bases from J; bases unmatched to any gene: 9. The V gene's germline CDR1 is LGHDT and CDR2 YNNKEL (reference sequence). This chain's CDR3 is CASSRHSGADYNEQFF. DNA for the CDR3: TGTGCCAGCAGCCGGCACAGCGGGGCGGACTACAATGAGCAGTTCTTC.

A note on this clone: Other DNA sequences in this sample translate to the same CDR3. The chain couples TRBV12-3 or TRBV12-4 to TRBJ1-2; D is undetermined. The CDR3 extends over 12 amino acids. V lost 2 bases and J 1 base, leaving 2 bases between the germline ends. CDR3 region: CASSLRNYGYTF. The CDR3 DNA is TGTGCCAGCAGTTTACGTAACTATGGCTACACCTTC.

The chain has TRBV15 and TRBJ2-2, with D tentatively TRBD1 (6 bases). This CDR3 has 15 residues. The germline CDR1 and CDR2 sequences are LNHNV and YYDKDF (reference sequence). Trimming took 3 bases from V and 5 from J, leaving 13 bases between them. The chain's CDR3 is CATSSYAGDTGELFF. CDR3 sequence (DNA): TGTGCCACCAGCAGTTATGCAGGGGATACCGGGGAGCTGTTTTTT.

The genes are TRBV2 and TRBJ1-1; 8 positions match TRBD1. With V trimmed by 8 bases and J by 11 bases, 19 bases remained unmatched. Germline V gene sequence: CDR1 SNHLY, CDR2 FYNNEI. CDR3 size: 15 residues. Written as DNA, the CDR3 is TGTGCCAGCGGGGAGGAACAGGGGGGACGAACACCGGCTTTCTTT. Translation: CASGEEQGGRTPAFF.

This clone was detected only once. The chain combines TRBV13 with TRBJ2-3, with 10 bases aligning to TRBD2. The CDR3 sequence is 16 residues long. In germline, CDR1 is PRHDT, CDR2 FYEKMQ (reference sequence). With V trimmed by 1 base and J by 6 bases, 7 bases remained unmatched. CDR3 in amino acids: CASSLEPSGGSDTQYF. The CDR3 bases are TGTGCCAGCAGCTTAGAGCCTAGCGGGGGCTCGGATACGCAGTATTTT. Supplemented by reference TRBV13 and TRBJ2-3, the full variable domain reads AAGVIQSPRHLIKEKRETATLKCYPIPRHDTVYWYQQGPGQDPQFLISFYEKMQSDKGSIPDRFSAQQFSDYHSELNMSSLELGDSALYFCASSLEPSGGSDTQYFGPGTRLTVL.

V usage is TRBV24-1 and J usage is TRBJ1-2, with 7 bases identical to TRBD1. Germline-derived CDR1 and CDR2 are KGHDR and SFDVKD. The CDR3 covers 13 residues. V was pared by 4 bases and J by 7 bases, with 5 bases of the junction left unmatched. CDR3 nucleotides: TGTGCCACCAGTGACCAAGCAGGGGGTGGCTACACCTTC. Its translation is CATSDQAGGGYTF.

V usage is TRBV7-2 and J usage is TRBJ2-2, with 8 bases lining up with TRBD2. The J segment lost 4 bases and the V segment lost 5 bases, leaving 9 bases of the junction unmatched. CDR1 and CDR2 (germline): SGHTA, FQGNSA. This CDR3 spans 16 amino acids. CDR3 sequence reads: CASSPPGTRGTGELFF. In DNA form, the CDR3 reads TGTGCCAGCAGCCCCCCCGGGACTAGAGGCACCGGGGAGCTGTTTTTT. The variable domain in full, completed from reference TRBV7-2 and TRBJ2-2, reads GAGVSQSPSNKVTEKGKDVELRCDPISGHTALYWYRQSLGQGLEFLIYFQGNSAPDKSGLPSDRFSAERTGGSVSTLTIQRTQQEDSAVYLCASSPPGTRGTGELFFGEGSRLTVL.

The chain carries TRBV6-2 or TRBV6-3 and TRBJ1-2; 7 nucleotides match TRBD1. This CDR3 region has 14 residues. Germline V CDR1 and CDR2: MNHEY, SVGEGT. Unmatched junction bases numbered 1, after V lost 0 bases and J lost 3 bases. Here the CDR3 DNA reads TGTGCCAGCAGTTACTCAGGGGGCGACTATGGCTACACCTTC. Residues: CASSYSGGDYGYTF.

The chain recombines TRBV19 with TRBJ1-1, with TRBD1 as a possible D gene (5 bases). CDR1 and CDR2 (germline): LNHDA, SQIVND (reference sequence). The CDR3 runs to 15 residues. The V end was cut by 1 base, the J end by 6 bases, with 15 bases between. CDR3 protein: CASSIGGEVYAEAFF. The CDR3 coding sequence is TGTGCCAGTAGTATAGGAGGGGAGGTCTACGCTGAAGCTTTCTTT. The whole variable domain, filled in from reference TRBV19 and TRBJ1-1, reads DGGITQSPKYLFRKEGQNVTLSCEQNLNHDAMYWYRQDPGQGLRLIYYSQIVNDFQKGDIAEGYSVSREKKESFPLTVTSAQKNPTAFYLCASSIGGEVYAEAFFGQGTRLTVV.

This clone has just one count. The chain recombines TRBV14 with TRBJ1-3; D not resolved. Germline V gene data show CDR1 as SGHDN and CDR2 as FVKESK. With 0 bases removed from V and 0 bases from J, the gap between germline ends came to 6 bases. The CDR3 has 15 amino acids. CDR3 in amino acids: CASSQEQLSGNTIYF. The CDR3 DNA sequence: TGTGCCAGCAGCCAAGAACAGCTCTCTGGAAACACCATATATTTT.

CDR3 sequence: CAISTGLNTEAFF. The CDR3 DNA reads TGTGCCATCAGCACAGGTTTGAACACTGAAGCTTTCTTT. This chain uses TRBV10-3 with TRBJ1-1, with D possibly matching TRBD1 (5 bases). The CDR3 totals 13 residues. The V gene lost 6 bases and the J gene lost 0 bases, with 8 bases spanning the gap. Germline V lookup: CDR1 ENHRY, CDR2 SYGVKD.